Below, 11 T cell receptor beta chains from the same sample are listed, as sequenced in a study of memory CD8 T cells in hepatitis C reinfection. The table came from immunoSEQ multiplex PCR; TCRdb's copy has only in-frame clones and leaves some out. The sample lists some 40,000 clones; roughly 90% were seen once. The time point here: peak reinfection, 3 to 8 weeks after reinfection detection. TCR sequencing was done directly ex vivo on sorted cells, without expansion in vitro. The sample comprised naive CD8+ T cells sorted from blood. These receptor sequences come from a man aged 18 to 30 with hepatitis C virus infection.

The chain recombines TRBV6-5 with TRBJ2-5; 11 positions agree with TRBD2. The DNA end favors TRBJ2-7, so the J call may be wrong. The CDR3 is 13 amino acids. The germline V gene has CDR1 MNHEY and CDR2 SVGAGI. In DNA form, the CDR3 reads TGTGCCAGCAGTTTGACTAGCGGGACCGAGCAGTACTTC. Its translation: CASSLTSGTEQYF.

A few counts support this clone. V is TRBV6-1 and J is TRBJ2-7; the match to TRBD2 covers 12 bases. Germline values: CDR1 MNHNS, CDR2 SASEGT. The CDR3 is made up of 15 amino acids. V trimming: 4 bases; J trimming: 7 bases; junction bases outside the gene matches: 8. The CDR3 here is CASSGLAGGPEEQYV. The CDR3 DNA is TGTGCCAGCAGTGGGCTAGCGGGGGGGCCGGAAGAGCAGTACGTC.

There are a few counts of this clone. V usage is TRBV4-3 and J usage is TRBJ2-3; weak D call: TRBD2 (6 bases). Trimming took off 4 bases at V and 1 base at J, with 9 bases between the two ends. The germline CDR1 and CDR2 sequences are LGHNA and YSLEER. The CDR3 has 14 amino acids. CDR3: CASSRDSRTDTQYF. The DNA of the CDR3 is TGCGCCAGCAGCCGGGACTCGCGCACAGATACGCAGTATTTT.

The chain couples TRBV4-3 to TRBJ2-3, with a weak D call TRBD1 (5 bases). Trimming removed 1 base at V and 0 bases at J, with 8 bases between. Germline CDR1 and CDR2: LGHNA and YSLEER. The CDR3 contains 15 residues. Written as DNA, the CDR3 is TGCGCCAGCAGCCAAGGAAGGGGAAGCACAGATACGCAGTATTTT. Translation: CASSQGRGSTDTQYF.

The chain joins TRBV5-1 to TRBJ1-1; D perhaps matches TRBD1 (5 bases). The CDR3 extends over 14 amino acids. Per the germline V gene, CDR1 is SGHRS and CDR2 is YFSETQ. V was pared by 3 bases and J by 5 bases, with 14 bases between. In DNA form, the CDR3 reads TGCGCCAGCAGCTCTGGGGGGGGATGGACTGAAGCTTTCTTT. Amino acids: CASSSGGGWTEAFF.

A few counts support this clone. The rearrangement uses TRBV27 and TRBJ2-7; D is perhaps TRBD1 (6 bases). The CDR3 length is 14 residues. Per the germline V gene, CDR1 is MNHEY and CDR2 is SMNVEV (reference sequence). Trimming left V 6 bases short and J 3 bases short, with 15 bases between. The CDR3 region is CASSYATGGYEQYF. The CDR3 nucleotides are TGTGCCAGCAGCTACGCGACAGGTGGCTACGAGCAGTACTTC.

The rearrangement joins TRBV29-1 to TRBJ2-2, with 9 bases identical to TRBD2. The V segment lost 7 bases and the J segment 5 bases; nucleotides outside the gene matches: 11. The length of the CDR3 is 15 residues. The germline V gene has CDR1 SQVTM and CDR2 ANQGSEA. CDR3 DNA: TGCAGCGCCCACTTAGCGGGAGCGCGGACCGGGGAGCTGTTTTTT. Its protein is CSAHLAGARTGELFF.

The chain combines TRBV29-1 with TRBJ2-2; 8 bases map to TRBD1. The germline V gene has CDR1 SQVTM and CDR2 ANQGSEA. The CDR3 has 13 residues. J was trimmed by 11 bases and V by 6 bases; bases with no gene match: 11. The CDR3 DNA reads TGCAGCGTCACCGACAGGGGTAAAGTTGAGCTGTTTTTT. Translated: CSVTDRGKVELFF.

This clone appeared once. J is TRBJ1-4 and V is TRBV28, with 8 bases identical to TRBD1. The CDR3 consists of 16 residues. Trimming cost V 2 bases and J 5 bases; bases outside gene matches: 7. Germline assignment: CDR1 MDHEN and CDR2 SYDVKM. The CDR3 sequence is CASSLGTGLPNEKLFF. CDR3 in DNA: TGTGCCAGCAGTTTAGGGACAGGTCTCCCGAATGAAAAACTGTTTTTT.

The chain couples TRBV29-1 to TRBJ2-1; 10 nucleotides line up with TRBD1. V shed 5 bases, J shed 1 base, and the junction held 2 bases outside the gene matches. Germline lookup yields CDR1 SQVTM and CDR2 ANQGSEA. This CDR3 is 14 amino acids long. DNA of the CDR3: TGCAGCGTTAGGACAGGGGGATCCTACAATGAGCAGTTCTTC. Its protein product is CSVRTGGSYNEQFF.

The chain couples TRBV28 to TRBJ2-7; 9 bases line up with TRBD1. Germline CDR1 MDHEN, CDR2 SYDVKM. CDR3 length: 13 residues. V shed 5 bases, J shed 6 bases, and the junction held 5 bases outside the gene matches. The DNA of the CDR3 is TGTGCCAGCAGTCCGACAGGGGGGGGCGAGCAGTACTTC. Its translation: CASSPTGGGEQYF.